Each of the 4 T cell receptor beta chains below was sequenced from the same sample in a study of control samples from healthy donors and cancer patients. Method: immunoSEQ multiplex PCR; TCRdb's copy keeps in-frame clones and lacks some. The data contain about 180,000 clones, approximately 90% of them singletons. The sequencing sample was made of blood. These receptors were taken from a man aged 25 to 45 in good health.

V and J are TRBV28 and TRBJ1-3; D ambiguous. This CDR3 region has 15 residues. Trimming left V 3 bases short and J 1 base short, with 10 bases between. Germline-derived CDR1 and CDR2 are MDHEN and SYDVKM. The DNA for the CDR3 is TGTGCCAGCAGTTTCCGGGCTGGGTCTGGAAACACCATATATTTT. As protein: CASSFRAGSGNTIYF.

The chain is built from TRBV10-3 and TRBJ2-2; D is ambiguous. Trimming removed 2 bases at V and 3 bases at J, with 7 bases between. The germline gives CDR1 ENHRY, CDR2 SYGVKD. This CDR3 comprises 14 residues. The CDR3 loop is CAISEGWDTGELFF. CDR3 nucleotide sequence: TGTGCCATCAGTGAGGGGTGGGACACCGGGGAGCTGTTTTTT.

The chain employs TRBV7-9 and TRBJ1-1; D gene unclear. The CDR3 contains 13 residues. The V and J ends lost 7 bases and 4 bases respectively, with 13 bases between them. Per germline, CDR1 SEHNR and CDR2 FQNEAQ (reference sequence). The CDR3 DNA is TGTGCCAGCAAGGCCGGGGTGAGCACTGAAGCTTTCTTT. It codes for CASKAGVSTEAFF.

The rearrangement uses TRBV25-1 and TRBJ2-1; a weak D match, TRBD2 (7 bases). The CDR3 spans 16 residues. Germline CDR1 and CDR2: MGHDK and SYGVNS. V lost 3 bases and J lost 3, with 15 bases in between. The CDR3 loop is CASSEPRGAYYNEQFF. Written as DNA, the CDR3 is TGTGCCAGCAGTGAGCCTCGGGGGGCCTACTACAATGAGCAGTTCTTC.